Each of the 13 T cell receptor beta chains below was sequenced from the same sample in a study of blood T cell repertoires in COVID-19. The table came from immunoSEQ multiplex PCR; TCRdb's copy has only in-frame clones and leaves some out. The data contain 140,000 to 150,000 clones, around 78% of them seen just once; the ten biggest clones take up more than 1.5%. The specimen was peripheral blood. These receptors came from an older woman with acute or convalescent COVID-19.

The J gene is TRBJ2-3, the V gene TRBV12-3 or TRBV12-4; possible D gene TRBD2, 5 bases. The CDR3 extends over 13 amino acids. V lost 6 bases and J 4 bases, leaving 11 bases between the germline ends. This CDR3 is CASSTTRADTQYF. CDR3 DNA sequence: TGTGCCAGCAGCACCACTAGGGCAGATACGCAGTATTTT.

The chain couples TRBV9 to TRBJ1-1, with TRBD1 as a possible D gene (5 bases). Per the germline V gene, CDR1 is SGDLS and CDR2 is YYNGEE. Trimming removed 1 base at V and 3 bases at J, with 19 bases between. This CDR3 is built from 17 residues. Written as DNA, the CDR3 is TGTGCCAGCAGCGTATCTGGGGCCATACTTCGTGACACTGAAGCTTTCTTT. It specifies CASSVSGAILRDTEAFF.

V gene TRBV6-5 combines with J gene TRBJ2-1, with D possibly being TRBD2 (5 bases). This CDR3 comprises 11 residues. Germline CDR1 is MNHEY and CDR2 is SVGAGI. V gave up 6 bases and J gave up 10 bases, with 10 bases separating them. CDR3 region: CASRLTGEQFF. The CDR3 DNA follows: TGTGCCAGCAGGTTAACGGGAGAGCAGTTCTTC.

The CDR3 loop reads CASSPRTGEEQYF. CDR3 nucleotides: TGTGCCAGCTCACCACGGACAGGGGAAGAGCAGTACTTC. V and J are TRBV18 and TRBJ2-7, with 9 bases matching TRBD1. Per the germline V gene, CDR1 is KGHSH and CDR2 is LQKENI. V was clipped by 1 base and J by 7 bases; unmatched bases: 2. This CDR3 contains 13 residues. The full variable domain, rest sourced from reference TRBV18 and TRBJ2-7, is NAGVMQNPRHLVRRRGQEARLRCSPMKGHSHVYWYRQLPEEGLKFMVYLQKENIIDESGMPKERFSAEFPKEGPSILRIQQVVRGDSAAYFCASSPRTGEEQYFGPGTRLTVT.

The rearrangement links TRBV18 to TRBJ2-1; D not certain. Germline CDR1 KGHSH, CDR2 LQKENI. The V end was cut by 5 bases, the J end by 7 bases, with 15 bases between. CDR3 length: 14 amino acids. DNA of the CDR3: TGTGCCAGCTCAGCTCCGGGTCCGCTTAATGAGCAGTTCTTC. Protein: CASSAPGPLNEQFF.

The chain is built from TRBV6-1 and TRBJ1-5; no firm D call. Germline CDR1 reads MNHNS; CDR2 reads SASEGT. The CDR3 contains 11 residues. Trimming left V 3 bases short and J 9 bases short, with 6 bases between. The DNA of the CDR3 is TGTGCCAGCAGTGATCGTAGGCCCCAGCATTTT. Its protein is CASSDRRPQHF.

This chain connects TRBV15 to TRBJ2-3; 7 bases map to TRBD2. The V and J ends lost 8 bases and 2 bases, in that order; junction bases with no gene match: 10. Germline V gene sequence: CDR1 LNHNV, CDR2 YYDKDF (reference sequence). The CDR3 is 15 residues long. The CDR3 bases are TGTGCCACCGAGGCCGGGACTATATACACAGATACGCAGTATTTT. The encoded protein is CATEAGTIYTDTQYF.

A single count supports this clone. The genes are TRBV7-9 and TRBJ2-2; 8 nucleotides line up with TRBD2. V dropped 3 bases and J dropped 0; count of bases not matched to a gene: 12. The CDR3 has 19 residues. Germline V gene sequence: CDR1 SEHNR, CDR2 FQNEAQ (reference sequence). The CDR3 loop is CASSFLRSSGRPNTGELFF. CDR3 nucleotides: TGTGCCAGCAGCTTTTTAAGGTCGAGCGGGAGACCGAACACCGGGGAGCTGTTTTTT.

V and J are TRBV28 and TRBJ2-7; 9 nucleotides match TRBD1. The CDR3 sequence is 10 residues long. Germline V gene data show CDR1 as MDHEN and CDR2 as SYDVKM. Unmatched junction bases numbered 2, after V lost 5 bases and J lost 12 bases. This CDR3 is CASSNRGLYF. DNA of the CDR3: TGTGCCAGCAGTAACAGGGGGCTGTACTTC.

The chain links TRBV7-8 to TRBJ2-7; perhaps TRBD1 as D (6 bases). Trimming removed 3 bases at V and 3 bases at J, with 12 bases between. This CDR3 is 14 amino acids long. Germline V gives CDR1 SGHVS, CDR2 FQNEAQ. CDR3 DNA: TGTGCCAGCAGCTTCGGCAGGGGCGGCTACGAGCAGTACTTC. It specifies CASSFGRGGYEQYF.

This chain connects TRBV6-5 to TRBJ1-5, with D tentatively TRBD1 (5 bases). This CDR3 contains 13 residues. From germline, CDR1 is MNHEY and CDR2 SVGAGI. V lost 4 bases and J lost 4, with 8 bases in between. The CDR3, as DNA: TGTGCCAGCAGTTTCAACAGGAATCAGCCCCAGCATTTT. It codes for CASSFNRNQPQHF.

DNA for the CDR3: TGTGCCTCAAAACAGGGTCCTCTACAAGAGACCCAGTACTTC. Amino acids: CASKQGPLQETQYF. The rearrangement links TRBV6-5 to TRBJ2-5; TRBD1 might be the D (6 bases). Trimming shortened V by 11 bases and J by 2 bases, and 18 bases separated the two germline ends. Per the germline V gene, CDR1 is MNHEY and CDR2 is SVGAGI. This CDR3 spans 14 amino acids.

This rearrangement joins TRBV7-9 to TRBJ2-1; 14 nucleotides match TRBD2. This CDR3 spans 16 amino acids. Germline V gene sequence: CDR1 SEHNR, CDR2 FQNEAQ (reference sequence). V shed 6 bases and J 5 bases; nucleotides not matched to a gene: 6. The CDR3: CASRLGLAGDDNEQFF. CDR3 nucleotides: TGTGCCAGCAGATTGGGACTAGCGGGAGACGACAATGAGCAGTTCTTC.